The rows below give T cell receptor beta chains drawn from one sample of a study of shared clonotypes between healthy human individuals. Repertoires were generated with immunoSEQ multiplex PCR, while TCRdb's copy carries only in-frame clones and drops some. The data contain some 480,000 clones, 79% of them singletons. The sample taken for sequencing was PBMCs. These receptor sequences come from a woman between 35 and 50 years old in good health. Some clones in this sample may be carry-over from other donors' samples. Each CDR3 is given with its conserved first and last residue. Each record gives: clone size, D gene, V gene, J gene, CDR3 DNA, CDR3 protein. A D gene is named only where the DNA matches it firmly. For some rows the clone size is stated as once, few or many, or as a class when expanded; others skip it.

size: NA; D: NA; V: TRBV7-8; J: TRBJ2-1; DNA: TGTGCCAGCAGCTTAAGGACCTGGGGGGCGGAGATTAACAATGAGCAGTTCTTC; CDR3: CASSLRTWGAEINNEQFF
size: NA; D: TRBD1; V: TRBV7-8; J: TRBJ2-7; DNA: TGTGCCAGCAGCTCAGGGGGTATACGGGGTACCTACGAGCAGTACTTC; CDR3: CASSSGGIRGTYEQYF
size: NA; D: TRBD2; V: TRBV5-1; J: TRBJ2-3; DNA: TGCGCCAGCAGTACTAGCGGGGGAGGGGATACGCAGTATTTT; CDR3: CASSTSGGGDTQYF
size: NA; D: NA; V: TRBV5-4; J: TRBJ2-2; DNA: TGTGCCAGCAGCCGCCCCGGGACACCGAACACCGGGGAGCTGTTTTTT; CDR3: CASSRPGTPNTGELFF
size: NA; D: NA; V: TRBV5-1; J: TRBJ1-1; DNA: TGCGCCAGCAGGCCGAGTGCCCACAGGGACACTGAAGCTTTCTTT; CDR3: CASRPSAHRDTEAFF
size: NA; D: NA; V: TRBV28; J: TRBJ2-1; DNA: TGTGCCAGCAGAGAGGGGCCCCAGGGGTACAATGAGCAGTTCTTC; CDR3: CASREGPQGYNEQFF
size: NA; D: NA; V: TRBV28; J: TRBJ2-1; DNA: TGTGCCAGCTCCACCCGAGGTAGCTACAATGAGCAGTTCTTC; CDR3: CASSTRGSYNEQFF
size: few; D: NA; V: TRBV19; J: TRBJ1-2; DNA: TGTGCCAGTAGTATATCAGGGAGTGGCTACACCTTC; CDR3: CASSISGSGYTF
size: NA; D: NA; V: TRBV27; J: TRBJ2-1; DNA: TGTGCCAGCAGCTTGGGGAGGCCGACCTACAATGAGCAGTTCTTC; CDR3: CASSLGRPTYNEQFF
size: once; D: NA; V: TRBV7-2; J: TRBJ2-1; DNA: TGTGCCAGCAGCCTGGGAGGGGGCAGTGAGCAGTTCTTC; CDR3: CASSLGGGSEQFF
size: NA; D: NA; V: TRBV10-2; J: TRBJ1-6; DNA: TGCGCCAGCAGTGAGAGGAGGGATTCACCCCTCCACTTT; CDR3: CASSERRDSPLHF
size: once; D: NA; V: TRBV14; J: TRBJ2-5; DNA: TGTGCCAGCAGCCAGTTTGGCCGGGAGACCCAGTACTTC; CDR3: CASSQFGRETQYF
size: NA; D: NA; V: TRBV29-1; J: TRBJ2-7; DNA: TGCAGCGTTGTTTCTGCAGGGAACCAGCACTCCTACGAGCAGTACTTC; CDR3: CSVVSAGNQHSYEQYF
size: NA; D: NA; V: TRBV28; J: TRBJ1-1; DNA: TGTGCCAGCAGTTGGTATACGAGCACTGAAGCTTTCTTT; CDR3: CASSWYTSTEAFF
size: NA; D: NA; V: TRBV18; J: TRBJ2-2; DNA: TGTGCCAGCTCACCACCAGGGGGCACCGGGGAGCTGTTTTTT; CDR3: CASSPPGGTGELFF
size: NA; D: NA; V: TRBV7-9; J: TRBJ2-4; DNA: TGTGCCAGCAGCCCCGACAGGATAGCCAAAAACATTCAGTACTTC; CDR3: CASSPDRIAKNIQYF
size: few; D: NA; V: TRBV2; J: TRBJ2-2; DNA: TGTGCCAGCATTGAGGGAACGAACACCGGGGAGCTGTTTTTT; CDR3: CASIEGTNTGELFF
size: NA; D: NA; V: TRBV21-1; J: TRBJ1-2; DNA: TGTGCCAGCAGTGACAGGGGGCGGGGTGGCTACACCTTC; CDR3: CASSDRGRGGYTF
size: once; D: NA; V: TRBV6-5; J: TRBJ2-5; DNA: TGTGCCAGCACTGCGGGCTTTCAAGAGACCCAGTACTTC; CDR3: CASTAGFQETQYF
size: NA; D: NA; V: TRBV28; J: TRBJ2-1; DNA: TGTGCCAGCAGCCCACTTAAGACTAGCTCCTACAATGAGCAGTTCTTC; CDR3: CASSPLKTSSYNEQFF
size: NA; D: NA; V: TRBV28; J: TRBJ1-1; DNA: TGTGCCAGCAGTTTATGGATTCCCGCGGCTACGGGCCCTGAAGCTTTCTTT; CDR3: CASSLWIPAATGPEAFF
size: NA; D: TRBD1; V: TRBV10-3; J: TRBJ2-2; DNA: TGTGCCATCAGTCCGGGACAGGGGTTCACCGGGGAGCTGTTTTTT; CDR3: CAISPGQGFTGELFF
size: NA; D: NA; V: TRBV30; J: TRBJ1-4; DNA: TGTGCCTGGAGCCCACTGAGGGGGGTAAATGAAAAACTGTTTTTT; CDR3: CAWSPLRGVNEKLFF
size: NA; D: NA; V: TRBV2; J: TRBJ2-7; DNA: TGTGCCAGCACCCCGGCTAGCAGACAATACGAGCAGTACTTC; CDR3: CASTPASRQYEQYF
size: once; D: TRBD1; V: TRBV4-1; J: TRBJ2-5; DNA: TGCGCCAGCAGCCTGACCGACAGGGGATTTGGAGAGACCCAGTACTTC; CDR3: CASSLTDRGFGETQYF
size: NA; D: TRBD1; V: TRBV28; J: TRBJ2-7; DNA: TGTGCCAGCAGTTCAGGACAGGGCCCTCGCGAGCAGTACTTC; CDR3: CASSSGQGPREQYF
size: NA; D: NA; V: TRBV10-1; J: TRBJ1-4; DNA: TGCGCCAGCAGACGGGGATTTGTTGAAAAACTGTTTTTT; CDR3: CASRRGFVEKLFF
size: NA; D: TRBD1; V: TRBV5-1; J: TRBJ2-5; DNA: TGCGCCAGCAGCCGCACCTCCGGGACAGGGGCGCCCCAAGAGACCCAGTACTTC; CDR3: CASSRTSGTGAPQETQYF
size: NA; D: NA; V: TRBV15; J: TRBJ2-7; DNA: TGCGCCACCAGCAGAGACCCAAGCTACGAGCAGTACTTC; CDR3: CATSRDPSYEQYF
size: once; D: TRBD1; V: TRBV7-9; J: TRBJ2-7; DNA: TGTGCCAGCAGCCGGATGCAGGGGGAAGACGAGCAGTACTTC; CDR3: CASSRMQGEDEQYF
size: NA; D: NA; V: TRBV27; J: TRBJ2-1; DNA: TGTGCCAGCAGTTTACAAGCTGCCTACAATGAGCAGTTCTTC; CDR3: CASSLQAAYNEQFF
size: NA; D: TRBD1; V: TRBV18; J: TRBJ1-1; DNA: TGTGCCAGCTCCCCCGGGACAGGCGCCCCCGCGGAAGCTTTCTTT; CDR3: CASSPGTGAPAEAFF
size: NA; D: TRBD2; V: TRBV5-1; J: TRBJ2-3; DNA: TGCGCCAGCGATCCTTCCGGGACTAGCGCTCCAGATACGCAGTATTTT; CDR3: CASDPSGTSAPDTQYF
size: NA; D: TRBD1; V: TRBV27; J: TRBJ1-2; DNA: TGTGCCAGCAGTTTGGGTGTGGACAGGGCGGCGAAAGGAGGCTACACCTTC; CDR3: CASSLGVDRAAKGGYTF
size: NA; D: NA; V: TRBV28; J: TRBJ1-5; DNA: TGTGCCAGCAGTTTATCAGATCAGCCCCAGCATTTT; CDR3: CASSLSDQPQHF
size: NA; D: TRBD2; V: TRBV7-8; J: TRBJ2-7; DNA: TGTGCCAGCTCATTAGCGGGGATAGACTACGAGCAGTACTTC; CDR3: CASSLAGIDYEQYF
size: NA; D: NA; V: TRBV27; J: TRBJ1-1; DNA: TGTGCCAGCAGCCCATACAGTTTGAACACTGAAGCTTTCTTT; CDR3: CASSPYSLNTEAFF
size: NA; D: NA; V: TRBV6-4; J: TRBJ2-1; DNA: TGTGCCAGCAGTGTAAACCCATCCTACAATGAGCAGTTCTTC; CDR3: CASSVNPSYNEQFF
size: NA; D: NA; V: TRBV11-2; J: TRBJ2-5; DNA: TGTGCCAGCAGCTTAAAAACGGCGTACCAAGAGACCCAGTACTTC; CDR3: CASSLKTAYQETQYF
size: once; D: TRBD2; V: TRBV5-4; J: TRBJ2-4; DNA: TGTGCCAGCAGCCAAGATAGCGGGAGGGTAACCAAAAACATTCAGTACTTC; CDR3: CASSQDSGRVTKNIQYF
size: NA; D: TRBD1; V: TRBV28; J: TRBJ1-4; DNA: TGTGCCAGCTACGACAGGGGGAATGAAAAACTGTTTTTT; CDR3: CASYDRGNEKLFF
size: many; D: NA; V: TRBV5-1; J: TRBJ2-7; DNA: TGCGCCAGCAGCTTGGAGGGCAGTAACTACGAGCAGTACTTC; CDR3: CASSLEGSNYEQYF
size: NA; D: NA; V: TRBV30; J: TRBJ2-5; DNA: TGTGCCTGGGTGGCTAACCAAGAGACCCAGTACTTC; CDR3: CAWVANQETQYF
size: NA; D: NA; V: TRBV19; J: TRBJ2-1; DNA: TGTGCCACAAATAGGGGGATCAATGAGCAGTTCTTC; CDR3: CATNRGINEQFF
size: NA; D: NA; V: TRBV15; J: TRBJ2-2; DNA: TGTGCCACCAGCAGAGAATCGGAGGACACCGGGGAGCTGTTTTTT; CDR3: CATSRESEDTGELFF
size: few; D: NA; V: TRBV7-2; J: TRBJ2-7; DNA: TGTGCCAGCAGAGGACGAATCTACGAGCAGTACTTC; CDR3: CASRGRIYEQYF